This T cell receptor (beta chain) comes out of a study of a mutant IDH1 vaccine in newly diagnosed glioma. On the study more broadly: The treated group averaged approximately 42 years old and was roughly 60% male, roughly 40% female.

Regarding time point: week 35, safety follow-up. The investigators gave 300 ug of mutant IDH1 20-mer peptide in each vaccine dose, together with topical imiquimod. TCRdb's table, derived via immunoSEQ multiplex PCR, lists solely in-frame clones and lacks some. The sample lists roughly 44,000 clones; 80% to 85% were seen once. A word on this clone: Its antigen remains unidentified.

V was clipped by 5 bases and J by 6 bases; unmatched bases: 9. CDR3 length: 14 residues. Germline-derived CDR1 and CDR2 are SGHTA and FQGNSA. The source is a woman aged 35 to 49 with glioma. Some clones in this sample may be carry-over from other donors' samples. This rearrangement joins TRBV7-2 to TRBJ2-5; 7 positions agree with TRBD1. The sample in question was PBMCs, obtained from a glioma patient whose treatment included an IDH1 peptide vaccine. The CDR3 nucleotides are TGTGCCAGCAGCCCGCAGACAGGGTGGAAGACCCAGTACTTC. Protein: CASSPQTGWKTQYF.